The T cell receptor (beta chain) under discussion was sequenced for a study of naive and memory T cell subsets. Study-level results: A clonotype means one alpha or beta sequence, not an alpha/beta pair.

An equimolar mix of two oligonucleotides served as the beta constant-region primer for TRBC1 and TRBC2. TCRdb independently ran MiXCR on the UMI-ligation and nested PCR reads; one entry per CDR3 protein. The table lists about 85,000 distinct CDR3 sequences, 13% of them singletons. CMV status came from CD4+ IFNgamma after overnight CMV lysate stimulation. Cells stained for CD3, CD4, CD8, CD45RA and CD27 were sorted into four subsets. To note about this clonotype: Its antigen is as yet unknown.

Trimming took off 3 bases at V and 1 base at J, with 13 bases between the two ends. Germline V CDR1 and CDR2: DFQATT, SNEGSKA (reference sequence). The CDR3 contains 15 residues. Sequencing input: central memory CD4+ T cells from blood. This TCR was sampled from a human donor in good health. The chain couples TRBV20-1 to TRBJ1-5; no reliable D call. The CDR3 region is CSASETSWSNQPQHF. The DNA of the CDR3 is TGCAGTGCTAGTGAAACAAGTTGGAGCAATCAGCCCCAGCATTTT.